This T cell receptor (beta chain) was identified in a study of cytomegalovirus exposure and HLA in healthy donors. Study-level information: T cells numbering about 179 million yielded around 120 million unique TCR beta sequences in an earlier analysis.

Study-wide points: Some 150 TCR beta chains were listed as cytomegalovirus-associated. Later examination showed HLA-associated TCR beta chains had greater clonal expansion than equally common others. Earlier results showed most TCR beta V segments being productive about 87% or about 30% of the time.

This clone was seen more than once but under ten times. The target antigen is unknown. V lost 5 bases and J lost 4; bases outside the gene matches: 7. Germline CDR1 SEHNR, CDR2 FQNEAQ (reference sequence). The CDR3 totals 14 residues. The PCR had 60 Vbeta and 13 Jbeta primers. Some clones are missing from TCRdb's copy, which holds only in-frame ones; the method was immunoSEQ multiplex PCR. The sample yields roughly 98,000 clones, around two thirds seen once. Material for sequencing was PBMCs. The receptor comes from a woman aged 25 to 39 in good health and CMV-seropositive. The chain uses TRBV7-9 and TRBJ2-7; TRBD1 matches at 8 bases. CDR3 bases: TGTGCCAGCAGCCGCGGACAGGGAATTTACGAGCAGTACTTC. Its translation: CASSRGQGIYEQYF.